This T cell receptor beta chain derives from a study of a mutant IDH1 vaccine in newly diagnosed glioma. Across the whole study: There were approximately 60% males and around 38% females among treated patients, whose mean age was approximately 40 years. Visit timing is recorded as week 35 for V12 and week 47 for V13. Receipt of radiotherapy, temozolomide, or both preceded the study, and most received both. Study-wide results and limits: It seemed that pseudoprogression was not linked to changes in the top peripheral T cell clonotypes.

The assay was immunoSEQ multiplex PCR, and TCRdb's table has in-frame clones only and misses some. The sample has tens of thousands of clones, 70% to 90% seen once. Trimming removed 6 bases from V and 10 bases from J, with 18 bases in between. CDR3 length: 14 amino acids. CDR1 is MDHEN, CDR2 SYDVKM, per germline. Concerning this clone itself: The target antigen is unknown.

Time point noted: week 47, end of study. In every dose of vaccine, 300 ug of mutant IDH1 20-mer peptide was given alongside topical imiquimod. Sequences were derived from PBMCs, sampled from a glioma patient whose treatment included an IDH1 peptide vaccine. The receptor's source is a man aged 35 to 55 with glioma. This chain joins TRBV28 and TRBJ1-4; a weak D match, TRBD1 (5 bases). The CDR3 DNA is TGTGCCAGCAGCCCCAGGGTACAGTTTGTAAAACTGTTTTTT. It is translated as CASSPRVQFVKLFF.